Each of the 12 T cell receptor beta chains below was sequenced from the same sample in a study of human T cells and chemical hapten exposure. As to time point: pre-sensitization, week 0. Regarding treatment: therapeutic diphenylcyclopropenone sensitization with weekly scalp DPC. TCRdb recomputed calls from the RACE reads with MiXCR, one row per CDR3 protein. The data contain about 260,000 distinct CDR3 sequences, approximately 8.4% of them singletons. The specimen was whole blood, collected in connection with sensitization to the hapten diphenylcyclopropenone (DPC). The receptor source for this set is a woman between 40 and 55 years old with alopecia areata. Some clones in this sample may be carry-over from other donors' samples.

CDR3 sequence: CASSFRVAGDTQYF. CDR3 nucleotides: TGTGCCAGCAGTTTTCGAGTAGCGGGAGATACGCAGTATTTT. The genes are TRBV27 and TRBJ2-3, with 7 bases matching TRBD2. The germline V gene has CDR1 MNHEY and CDR2 SMNVEV (reference sequence). The CDR3 consists of 14 residues. J gave up 5 bases and V 3 bases, and 5 bases lay outside the gene matches.

The V gene is TRBV6-2 or TRBV6-3, the J gene TRBJ2-7, with D perhaps matching TRBD2 (5 bases). Germline values: CDR1 MNHEY, CDR2 SVGEGT. This CDR3 is built from 16 residues. Trimming took 6 bases from V and 1 from J, leaving 19 bases between them. The CDR3 protein is CASSLTGLRMSYEQYF. CDR3 coding DNA: TGTGCCAGCAGCCTGACCGGACTGAGGATGTCCTACGAGCAGTACTTC.

The chain links TRBV7-9 to TRBJ2-5; D not certain. CDR1 and CDR2 from the germline V gene are SEHNR and FQNEAQ (reference sequence). This CDR3 has 14 residues. Trimming stripped 1 base from V and 1 base from J, with 7 bases between. CDR3: CASSLGAVQETQYF. The DNA for the CDR3 is TGTGCCAGCAGCTTAGGGGCAGTCCAAGAGACCCAGTACTTC. The full variable domain, in which reference TRBV7-9 and TRBJ2-5 provide the parts outside the CDR3, is DTGVSQNPRHKITKRGQNVTFRCDPISEHNRLYWYRQTLGQGPEFLTYFQNEAQLEKSRLLSDRFSAERPKGSFSTLEIQRTEQGDSAMYLCASSLGAVQETQYFGPGTRLLVL.

This chain joins TRBV9 and TRBJ2-7; weak D call: TRBD1 (6 bases). Per germline, CDR1 SGDLS and CDR2 YYNGEE. V lost 0 bases and J 2 bases, leaving 9 bases between the germline ends. This CDR3 has 14 residues. Here the CDR3 reads CASSVGRGTYEQYF. DNA of the CDR3: TGTGCCAGCAGCGTAGGCAGGGGAACCTACGAGCAGTACTTC.

The chain carries TRBV3-1 and TRBJ2-4; 11 bases are a match to TRBD2. This CDR3 region has 17 residues. V shed 4 bases, J shed 0 bases, and the junction held 5 bases outside the gene matches. Germline values: CDR1 LGHDT, CDR2 YNNKEL (reference sequence). DNA of the CDR3: TGTGCCAGCAGCCCGCGGACTAGCGGGTTAGCCAAAAACATTCAGTACTTC. Translating it yields CASSPRTSGLAKNIQYF.

V usage is TRBV6-2 or TRBV6-3 and J usage is TRBJ2-3; D remains ambiguous. Trimming left V 5 bases short and J 0 bases short, with 9 bases between. The CDR3 is 14 residues long. The V gene's germline CDR1 is MNHEY and CDR2 SVGEGT. The CDR3: CASSPGFSTDTQYF. As DNA, the CDR3 is TGTGCCAGCAGTCCCGGGTTTAGCACAGATACGCAGTATTTT.

This clonotype was observed a few times. The gene calls are TRBV12-3 or TRBV12-4 and TRBJ2-1; 9 nucleotides agree with TRBD2. V shed 6 bases, J shed 1 base, and the junction held 13 bases outside the gene matches. This CDR3 is built from 18 residues. CDR3 sequence: CASRPRARREGSYNEQFF. In nucleotides, the CDR3 is TGTGCCAGCAGACCAAGGGCCCGGCGGGAGGGGTCCTACAATGAGCAGTTCTTC.

This clonotype was seen at least ten times. V gene TRBV28 combines with J gene TRBJ2-3; D is unclear. V lost 8 bases, J lost 9 bases, and 12 bases lay in between. CDR1 MDHEN and CDR2 SYDVKM come from the germline V gene. The CDR3 has 11 amino acids. The CDR3 coding sequence is TGTGCCAGCTCCCTACATAACACGCAGTATTTT. This codes for CASSLHNTQYF.

This clonotype occurred a few times. The chain carries TRBV14 and TRBJ1-1; D is undetermined. CDR1 is SGHDN, CDR2 FVKESK, per germline. This CDR3 spans 15 amino acids. The V end was cut by 3 bases, the J end by 0 bases, with 11 bases between. The DNA of the CDR3 is TGTGCCAGCAGCCAGTACTCCGCTCTGAACACTGAAGCTTTCTTT. Amino acids: CASSQYSALNTEAFF.

In its sample, this clonotype was seen a few times. V and J are TRBV10-3 and TRBJ2-2, with D perhaps being TRBD1 or TRBD2 (6 bases each). Trimming took 3 bases from V and 7 from J, leaving 9 bases between them. Germline V gives CDR1 ENHRY, CDR2 SYGVKD. This CDR3 has 13 amino acids. The CDR3 loop reads CAISDRGHGELFF. DNA of the CDR3: TGTGCCATCAGTGACCGGGGGCACGGGGAGCTGTTTTTT.

This chain uses TRBV7-2 with TRBJ1-6; D might be TRBD1 (5 bases). This CDR3 region has 13 residues. CDR1 SGHTA and CDR2 FQGNSA come from the germline V gene. The V end was cut by 8 bases, the J end by 7 bases, with 12 bases between. The CDR3 loop is CTSQGSPNSPLHF. CDR3 sequence (DNA): TGTACCAGCCAGGGCAGCCCCAATTCACCCCTCCACTTT.

The chain links TRBV2 to TRBJ2-7, with TRBD2 matching 9 bases. Germline CDR1 SNHLY, CDR2 FYNNEI. V lost 2 bases, J lost 4 bases, and 6 bases stayed unmatched. CDR3 length: 15 residues. The CDR3 reads CASSENPSGRYEQYF. The CDR3 nucleotides read TGTGCCAGCAGTGAAAACCCCAGCGGGAGGTACGAGCAGTACTTC.